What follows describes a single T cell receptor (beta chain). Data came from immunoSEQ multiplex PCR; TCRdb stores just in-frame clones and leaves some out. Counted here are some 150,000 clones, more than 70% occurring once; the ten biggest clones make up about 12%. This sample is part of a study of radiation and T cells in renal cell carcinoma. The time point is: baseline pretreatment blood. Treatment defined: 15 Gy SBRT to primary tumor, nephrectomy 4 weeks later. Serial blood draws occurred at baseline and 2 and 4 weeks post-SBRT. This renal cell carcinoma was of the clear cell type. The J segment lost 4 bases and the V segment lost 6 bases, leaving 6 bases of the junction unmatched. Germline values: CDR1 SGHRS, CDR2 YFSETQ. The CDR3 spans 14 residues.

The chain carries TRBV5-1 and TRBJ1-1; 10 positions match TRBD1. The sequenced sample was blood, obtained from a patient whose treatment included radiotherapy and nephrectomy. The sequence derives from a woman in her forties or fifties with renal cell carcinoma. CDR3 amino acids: CASTPTGGSTEAFF. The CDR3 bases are TGCGCCAGCACCCCGACAGGGGGCTCCACTGAAGCTTTCTTT.